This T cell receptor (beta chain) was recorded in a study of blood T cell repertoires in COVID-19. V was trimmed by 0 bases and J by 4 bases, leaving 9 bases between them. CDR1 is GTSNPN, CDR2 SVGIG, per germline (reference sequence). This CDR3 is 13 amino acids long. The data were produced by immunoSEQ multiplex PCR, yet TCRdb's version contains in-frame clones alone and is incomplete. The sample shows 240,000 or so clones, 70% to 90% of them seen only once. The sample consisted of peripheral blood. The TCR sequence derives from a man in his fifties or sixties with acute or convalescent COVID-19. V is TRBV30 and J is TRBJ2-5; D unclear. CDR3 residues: CAWSVRSVETQYF. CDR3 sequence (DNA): TGTGCCTGGAGTGTACGAAGCGTAGAGACCCAGTACTTC.